Presented here are 32 T cell receptor beta chains from one specimen sequenced in a study of control samples from healthy donors and cancer patients. Profiled with immunoSEQ multiplex PCR; TCRdb holds only in-frame clones, not every one. The sample yields 60,000 or so clones, more than 95% seen once. Sequenced material: blood. These receptors originate from a woman aged 18-29 years in good health.

This chain links TRBV6-5 with TRBJ1-5; D possibly corresponds to TRBD1 (6 bases). The CDR3 runs 13 residues. V dropped 5 bases and J dropped 7 bases, with 12 bases sitting between them. CDR1 MNHEY and CDR2 SVGAGI come from the germline V gene. In DNA, the CDR3 is TGTGCCAGCAGTATTTCAGGGGAACAGCCCCAGCATTTT. It codes for CASSISGEQPQHF.

The chain carries TRBV6-1 and TRBJ2-7, with D unclear. Between the trimmed V and J ends, which lost 2 bases and 3 bases, there was a span of 2 bases. Germline values: CDR1 MNHNS, CDR2 SASEGT. The CDR3 has 11 residues. DNA for the CDR3: TGTGCCAGCAGTGAAATCTACGAGCAGTACTTC. Residues: CASSEIYEQYF.

The rearrangement uses TRBV7-8 and TRBJ2-2, with D possibly being TRBD1 or TRBD2 (5 bases each). The germline V gene has CDR1 SGHVS and CDR2 FQNEAQ. V shed 4 bases and J shed 4 bases, with 13 bases lying between them. The length of the CDR3 is 15 residues. CDR3 sequence: CASSSWGKGTGELFF. The CDR3 bases are TGTGCCAGCAGCTCGTGGGGGAAAGGCACCGGGGAGCTGTTTTTT.

The J gene is TRBJ2-3, the V gene TRBV4-1, with no clear D. This CDR3 region has 15 residues. V was shortened by 1 base and J by 2 bases, with 10 bases between the two germline ends. Germline lookup yields CDR1 MGHRA and CDR2 YSYEKL. CDR3 region: CASSQGGQNTDTQYF. DNA for the CDR3: TGCGCCAGCAGCCAAGGTGGTCAGAACACAGATACGCAGTATTTT.

This chain connects TRBV15 to TRBJ1-6; 7 nucleotides align to TRBD1. This CDR3 contains 16 residues. The junction had 10 bases not matched to a gene; V was cut back by 1 base and J by 10 bases. CDR1 LNHNV and CDR2 YYDKDF come from the germline V gene (reference sequence). The CDR3: CATSRGQGKERSPLHF. CDR3 nucleotide sequence: TGTGCCACCAGCAGAGGACAGGGAAAGGAAAGATCACCCCTCCACTTT.

The chain joins TRBV6-6 to TRBJ1-5; D is ambiguous. Trimming took 4 bases from V and 2 from J, leaving 6 bases between them. The CDR3 consists of 13 residues. Per germline, CDR1 MNHNY and CDR2 SVGAGI (reference sequence). CDR3: CASSSIGNQPQHF. For the CDR3, the DNA is TGTGCCAGCAGTTCTATTGGCAATCAGCCCCAGCATTTT.

The chain's CDR3 is CASSDGDSYNEQFF. CDR3 bases: TGTGCCAGCAGTGACGGGGACAGTTACAATGAGCAGTTCTTC. The rearrangement joins TRBV6-4 to TRBJ2-1, with 7 bases lining up with TRBD1. J lost 4 bases, V lost 2 bases, and 2 bases had no gene match. CDR3 length equals 14 residues. Per germline, CDR1 MRHNA and CDR2 SNTAGT.

The chain links TRBV19 to TRBJ2-6; D gene ambiguous. This CDR3 comprises 15 residues. Trimming stripped 3 bases from V and 3 bases from J, with 9 bases between. CDR1 is LNHDA, CDR2 SQIVND, per germline (reference sequence). The CDR3: CASSIFGYGANVLTF. CDR3 DNA: TGTGCCAGTAGTATCTTCGGGTATGGGGCCAACGTCCTGACTTTC.

V and J are TRBV6-4 and TRBJ1-6; D is unresolved. V lost 4 bases and J 10 bases, leaving 11 bases between the germline ends. The CDR3 length is 13 residues. Germline lookup yields CDR1 MRHNA and CDR2 SNTAGT. In nucleotides, the CDR3 is TGTGCCAGCAGTGTGCTACTTGACTCACCCCTCCACTTT. This encodes CASSVLLDSPLHF.

The rearrangement links TRBV2 to TRBJ1-2; D not resolved. In germline, CDR1 is SNHLY, CDR2 FYNNEI. The V and J ends lost 4 bases and 3 bases respectively, with 9 bases between them. CDR3 length equals 13 residues. The DNA for the CDR3 is TGTGCCAGCAGTGGCCAAGCTGACTATGGCTACACCTTC. It specifies CASSGQADYGYTF.

The gene calls are TRBV19 and TRBJ2-1, with D tentatively TRBD1 (6 bases). Trimming removed 5 bases at V and 7 bases at J, with 18 bases between. The CDR3 runs 15 residues. Germline-derived CDR1 and CDR2 are LNHDA and SQIVND (reference sequence). This CDR3 reads CASSLNRDRGNEQFF. The CDR3 DNA sequence: TGTGCCAGTAGTCTCAACAGGGATAGGGGGAATGAGCAGTTCTTC.

This chain links TRBV23-1 with TRBJ2-7, with D hard to call. TRBV23-1 qualifies as an ORF whose function is uncertain. V was shortened by 4 bases and J by 3 bases, with 19 bases between the two germline ends. The CDR3 consists of 16 residues. DNA of the CDR3: TGCGCCAGCAGTCGAACCGTGGGCAGGTTCGGCTACGAGCAGTACTTC. Encoded protein: CASSRTVGRFGYEQYF.

The chain has TRBV29-1 and TRBJ1-1, with D unresolved. CDR3 length equals 13 residues. V shed 1 base and J shed 0 bases, with 6 bases lying between them. Germline assignment: CDR1 SQVTM and CDR2 ANQGSEA. Here the CDR3 reads CSVEGFVNTEAFF. The CDR3 nucleotides are TGCAGCGTTGAAGGTTTCGTGAACACTGAAGCTTTCTTT. Drawing the rest from reference TRBV29-1 and TRBJ1-1, the complete variable domain is SAVISQKPSRDICQRGTSLTIQCQVDSQVTMMFWYRQQPGQSLTLIATANQGSEATYESGFVIDKFPISRPNLTFSTLTVSNMSPEDSSIYLCSVEGFVNTEAFFGQGTRLTVV.

This clone was recorded only once. The rearrangement links TRBV19 to TRBJ1-2; no clear D. The germline CDR1 and CDR2 sequences are LNHDA and SQIVND (reference sequence). V lost 5 bases and J lost 1, with 11 bases in between. CDR3 length: 14 amino acids. The CDR3 is CASSRPGVNYGYTF. The CDR3 nucleotides are TGTGCCAGTAGTCGCCCAGGTGTTAACTATGGCTACACCTTC.

This chain joins TRBV5-6 and TRBJ1-1; 9 nucleotides line up with TRBD1. The CDR3 contains 16 residues. Unmatched junction bases numbered 6, after V lost 0 bases and J lost 3 bases. Per the germline V gene, CDR1 is SGHDT and CDR2 is YYEEEE. The CDR3 is CASSLVPDRGDTEAFF. CDR3 DNA: TGTGCCAGCAGCTTGGTCCCCGACAGGGGGGACACTGAAGCTTTCTTT.

This clone is a singleton in its sample. J is TRBJ2-3 and V is TRBV9; D is ambiguous. Trimming cost V 0 bases and J 0 bases, with 11 bases left between them. The CDR3 covers 16 residues. Germline CDR1 SGDLS, CDR2 YYNGEE. This CDR3 is CASSVVGRPSTDTQYF. In DNA form, the CDR3 reads TGTGCCAGCAGCGTAGTTGGCAGACCTAGCACAGATACGCAGTATTTT.

The J gene is TRBJ1-3, the V gene TRBV9; weak D call: TRBD1 (6 bases). From germline, CDR1 is SGDLS and CDR2 YYNGEE. This CDR3 region has 15 residues. Trimming cost V 4 bases and J 0 bases, with 11 bases left between them. CDR3 sequence reads: CASSLQGTSGNTIYF. The CDR3, as DNA: TGTGCCAGCAGCTTACAGGGTACCTCTGGAAACACCATATATTTT.

This rearrangement joins TRBV9 to TRBJ2-2, with D unresolved. The CDR3 runs 13 residues. Germline lookup yields CDR1 SGDLS and CDR2 YYNGEE. V lost 1 base, J lost 4 bases, and 5 bases lay in between. The CDR3 region has the DNA TGTGCCAGCAGCGTACTCCTCACCGGGGAGCTGTTTTTT. This encodes CASSVLLTGELFF.

V usage is TRBV7-2 and J usage is TRBJ1-2; 8 positions agree with TRBD1. Germline assignment: CDR1 SGHTA and CDR2 FQGNSA. J was trimmed by 8 bases and V by 5 bases; bases with no gene match: 16. This CDR3 comprises 16 residues. CDR3 protein: CASSLEGGRGLSGYTF. The DNA for the CDR3 is TGTGCCAGCAGCCTAGAAGGGGGCAGGGGGCTTAGCGGCTACACCTTC.

The gene calls are TRBV5-1 and TRBJ2-1; D unresolved. Germline-derived CDR1 and CDR2 are SGHRS and YFSETQ. This CDR3 spans 14 amino acids. Trimming stripped 1 base from V and 2 bases from J, with 7 bases between. CDR3 in amino acids: CASSLSTTYNEQFF. Here the CDR3 DNA reads TGCGCCAGCAGCTTGTCTACTACCTACAATGAGCAGTTCTTC. The entire variable domain, with the rest obtained from reference TRBV5-1 and TRBJ2-1, is as follows: KAGVTQTPRYLIKTRGQQVTLSCSPISGHRSVSWYQQTPGQGLQFLFEYFSETQRNKGNFPGRFSGRQFSNSRSEMNVSTLELGDSALYLCASSLSTTYNEQFFGPGTRLTVL.

The V call is TRBV5-4, the J call TRBJ1-2; 8 bases are shared with TRBD1. From germline, CDR1 is SGHNT and CDR2 YYREEE (reference sequence). The CDR3 is 13 amino acids. V was clipped by 3 bases and J by 4 bases; unmatched bases: 2. The CDR3 DNA is TGTGCCAGCAGCTCGGGACAGGCCTATGGCTACACCTTC. Its protein product is CASSSGQAYGYTF.

This chain connects TRBV7-9 to TRBJ1-6; 7 bases are shared with TRBD1. With V trimmed by 5 bases and J by 6 bases, 4 bases remained unmatched. The germline gives CDR1 SEHNR, CDR2 FQNEAQ (reference sequence). The CDR3 loop spans 14 amino acids. The CDR3 loop is CASSVGTANSPLHF. CDR3 coding DNA: TGTGCCAGCAGCGTAGGGACAGCTAATTCACCCCTCCACTTT. Using reference TRBV7-9 and TRBJ1-6 for the parts outside the CDR3, the full variable domain is DTGVSQNPRHKITKRGQNVTFRCDPISEHNRLYWYRQTLGQGPEFLTYFQNEAQLEKSRLLSDRFSAERPKGSFSTLEIQRTEQGDSAMYLCASSVGTANSPLHFGNGTRLTVT.

The chain's CDR3 is CASSALAGGTDEQFF. DNA of the CDR3: TGTGCCAGCAGTGCCTTAGCGGGGGGGACCGATGAGCAGTTCTTC. This rearrangement joins TRBV6-4 to TRBJ2-1, with 11 bases matching TRBD2. This CDR3 is built from 15 residues. Looked up from germline, CDR1 is MRHNA and CDR2 is SNTAGT. Trimming took 4 bases from V and 8 from J; bases not matched to a gene: 7.

This chain connects TRBV6-5 to TRBJ1-1; D is unresolved. V was trimmed by 6 bases and J by 0 bases, leaving 8 bases between them. The CDR3 is 13 amino acids. The germline CDR1 and CDR2 sequences are MNHEY and SVGAGI. The CDR3 reads CASSSQVNTEAFF. CDR3 nucleotides: TGTGCCAGCAGCTCGCAGGTGAACACTGAAGCTTTCTTT.

This clone was counted a single time. The chain recombines TRBV18 with TRBJ1-6, with 10 bases identical to TRBD1. Germline assignment: CDR1 KGHSH and CDR2 LQKENI. The V and J ends lost 4 bases and 10 bases, in that order; junction bases with no gene match: 7. This CDR3 has 15 residues. The CDR3: CASSHTGTGDSPLHF. The CDR3 nucleotides read TGTGCCAGCTCACACACCGGGACAGGGGACTCACCCCTCCACTTT.

The chain employs TRBV7-8 and TRBJ1-6; D not resolved. V lost 1 base and J 6 bases, leaving 10 bases between the germline ends. The CDR3 is 15 residues long. Germline assignment: CDR1 SGHVS and CDR2 FQNEAQ. CDR3 DNA sequence: TGTGCCAGCAGCTTAGTACACAGTTCTAATTCACCCCTCCACTTT. Translated: CASSLVHSSNSPLHF.

V usage is TRBV11-2 and J usage is TRBJ1-1; 10 nucleotides line up with TRBD1. V dropped 0 bases and J dropped 1; count of bases not matched to a gene: 2. Looked up from germline, CDR1 is SGHAT and CDR2 is FQNNGV. The CDR3 runs 16 residues. The CDR3 nucleotides are TGTGCCAGCAGCTTAGAGAGACAGGGGGCGAACACTGAAGCTTTCTTT. Amino acids: CASSLERQGANTEAFF.

The CDR3 loop reads CSGRFWGYTEAFF. The CDR3, as DNA: TGCAGCGGGCGTTTTTGGGGGTACACTGAAGCTTTCTTT. The genes are TRBV29-1 and TRBJ1-1; tentative D call: TRBD1 (5 bases). The V gene lost 7 bases and the J gene lost 3 bases, with 15 bases spanning the gap. Germline V gene lookup returns CDR1 SQVTM and CDR2 ANQGSEA. The CDR3 is 13 amino acids.

The V call is TRBV5-8, the J call TRBJ1-2; D is unresolved. V lost 0 bases and J lost 4, with 10 bases in between. The CDR3 loop spans 14 amino acids. Germline V gene data show CDR1 as SGHTS and CDR2 as YDEGEE. The CDR3: CASSLGNPTYGYTF. In nucleotides, the CDR3 is TGTGCCAGCAGCTTGGGCAATCCTACCTATGGCTACACCTTC. Together with reference TRBV5-8 and TRBJ1-2, the CDR3 gives the full variable domain: EAGVTQSPTHLIKTRGQQATLRCSPISGHTSVYWYQQALGLGLQFLLWYDEGEERNRGNFPPRFSGRQFPNYSSELNVNALELEDSALYLCASSLGNPTYGYTFGSGTRLTVV.

CDR3 sequence reads: CASSLRGGGGDYEQYF. In DNA form, the CDR3 reads TGTGCCAGCAGTCTCCGAGGAGGCGGGGGTGACTACGAGCAGTACTTC. The chain links TRBV6-2 or TRBV6-3 to TRBJ2-7, with TRBD2 identical over 7 bases. Germline values: CDR1 MNHEY, CDR2 SVGEGT. V gave up 5 bases and J gave up 3 bases; unmatched junction bases: 13. The CDR3 consists of 16 residues.

This chain joins TRBV14 and TRBJ1-1; D is perhaps TRBD1 (5 bases). Trimming cost V 2 bases and J 4 bases, with 11 bases left between them. Germline lookup yields CDR1 SGHDN and CDR2 FVKESK. The CDR3 length is 14 residues. CDR3 DNA sequence: TGTGCCAGCAGCCAATTTTCAGGGCTCACTGAAGCTTTCTTT. It is translated as CASSQFSGLTEAFF.

The chain couples TRBV21-1 to TRBJ2-5; TRBD2 reflects the table's D call only, with no check against the DNA. TRBV21-1 is a recognized pseudogene. This CDR3 is 16 amino acids long. The chain's CDR3 is CASSKSLREREETQYF. As DNA, the CDR3 is TGTGCCAGCAGCAAATCATTGCGGGAAAGAGAAGAGACCCAGTACTTC.